The source of this T cell receptor (beta chain) is a study of blood T cell repertoires in COVID-19. Germline-derived CDR1 and CDR2 are ENHRY and SYGVKD. Trimming left V 6 bases short and J 0 bases short, with 9 bases between. The length of the CDR3 is 14 residues. This clone was picked up one time. In the study's own analysis: Amplification of reference gene primers was used by the study to estimate nucleated cell counts. Clones were read by immunoSEQ multiplex PCR, and TCRdb kept only the in-frame ones, dropping some. V, J and clone size are those of that table, while D and trimming were read from the DNA. The table records about 360,000 clones, approximately 86% of them present only once.

The specimen was peripheral blood. The TCR sequence derives from a woman aged 60-75 years with COVID-19, enrolled during active disease. The chain employs TRBV10-3 and TRBJ2-1; the D gene is possibly TRBD1 (6 bases). Written as DNA, the CDR3 is TGTGCCATCAGCGGACAGAGCTCCTACAATGAGCAGTTCTTC. Translated: CAISGQSSYNEQFF.